One sample yielded the 24 T cell receptor beta chains listed below, sequenced in a study of shared clonotypes between healthy human individuals. Clones were sequenced by immunoSEQ multiplex PCR, and TCRdb holds only the in-frame ones, with some missing. The sample lists over a million clones, about 96% seen once, with roughly 1.2% in the top ten. The sequenced sample consisted of naive CD4+ T cells sorted from blood. Documented subset: CD45RA+ positively selected. Source of these receptors: a man aged 25-40 years in good health.

A remark on this clone: Other DNA sequences in this specimen translate into the identical CDR3. The rearrangement links TRBV7-8 to TRBJ2-1; 9 bases match TRBD2. The CDR3 length is 15 residues. J was trimmed by 7 bases and V by 3 bases; bases with no gene match: 7. Germline values: CDR1 SGHVS, CDR2 FQNEAQ. In nucleotides, the CDR3 is TGTGCCAGCAGCTTGGGAGCGGGAGGAAGGAATGAGCAGTTCTTC. This translates into CASSLGAGGRNEQFF.

This clone came up once. Within the sample, other DNA sequences also encode this same CDR3. The chain links TRBV28 to TRBJ2-1; possibly TRBD2 for D (6 bases). Trimming took off 6 bases at V and 4 bases at J, with 10 bases between the two ends. Germline V lookup: CDR1 MDHEN, CDR2 SYDVKM. CDR3 length: 13 amino acids. The CDR3 sequence: CASRSGSYNEQFF. The CDR3, as DNA: TGTGCCAGCAGGTCCGGGAGTTACAATGAGCAGTTCTTC.

Here the CDR3 DNA reads TGTGCCAGCACCCGGCTGACTAGCAGACCCTACAATGAGCAGTTCTTC. Protein sequence: CASTRLTSRPYNEQFF. The chain carries TRBV11-2 and TRBJ2-1, with 7 bases matching TRBD2. Germline V gene lookup returns CDR1 SGHAT and CDR2 FQNNGV. The junction had 11 bases not matched to a gene; V was cut back by 7 bases and J by 2 bases. The CDR3 extends over 16 amino acids.

J is TRBJ2-7 and V is TRBV5-4; 7 bases are a match to TRBD2. From germline, CDR1 is SGHNT and CDR2 YYREEE (reference sequence). V lost 2 bases and J lost 7; bases outside the gene matches: 15. The CDR3 runs 16 residues. CDR3 in amino acids: CASSFGFGRETGEQYF. In DNA, the CDR3 is TGTGCCAGCAGCTTTGGTTTTGGGAGGGAGACGGGGGAGCAGTACTTC.

A word on this clone: In the same sample, other DNA sequences code for this CDR3. The rearrangement joins TRBV5-1 to TRBJ2-1, with unresolved D. The CDR3 contains 13 residues. The V and J ends lost 4 bases and 0 bases respectively, with 5 bases between them. CDR1 and CDR2 (germline): SGHRS, YFSETQ. The CDR3 sequence is CASSLGSYNEQFF. CDR3 sequence (DNA): TGCGCCAGCAGCCTAGGCTCCTACAATGAGCAGTTCTTC.

The chain couples TRBV28 to TRBJ1-1; 8 nucleotides align to TRBD1. Trimming cost V 6 bases and J 1 base; bases outside gene matches: 7. This CDR3 has 15 amino acids. CDR1 MDHEN and CDR2 SYDVKM come from the germline V gene. The CDR3 coding sequence is TGTGCCAGCAGAGAAACAGGGACAGGGAACACTGAAGCTTTCTTT. It yields the protein CASRETGTGNTEAFF.

The chain is built from TRBV10-3 and TRBJ2-7; 7 bases line up with TRBD1. Germline values: CDR1 ENHRY, CDR2 SYGVKD. This CDR3 spans 14 amino acids. Trimming took 2 bases from V and 5 from J; bases not matched to a gene: 6. CDR3 residues: CAISEAQGNDEQYF. The CDR3 DNA sequence: TGTGCCATCAGTGAGGCACAGGGGAACGACGAGCAGTACTTC.

This clone has only one observation. V is TRBV27 and J is TRBJ2-1; D is possibly TRBD2 (5 bases). The germline gives CDR1 MNHEY, CDR2 SMNVEV (reference sequence). The CDR3 extends over 17 amino acids. V gave up 6 bases and J gave up 5 bases, with 23 bases separating them. The CDR3 spells CASSPLSFGSSDNEQFF. The DNA of the CDR3 is TGTGCCAGCAGCCCCCTTTCATTTGGGAGTTCTGACAATGAGCAGTTCTTC.

This rearrangement joins TRBV5-1 to TRBJ2-7, with 9 bases that match TRBD2. Germline V gives CDR1 SGHRS, CDR2 YFSETQ. The V gene end was trimmed by 0 bases and the J gene end by 4 bases; junction bases not matched to a gene: 8. The CDR3 runs 16 residues. DNA for the CDR3: TGCGCCAGCAGCTTGGCCGGCGGGAGGGCCCAATACGAGCAGTACTTC. Encoded protein: CASSLAGGRAQYEQYF.

V is TRBV18 and J is TRBJ2-5, with 8 bases identical to TRBD2. The CDR3 is 14 amino acids. Germline V gene sequence: CDR1 KGHSH, CDR2 LQKENI. V was clipped by 3 bases and J by 5 bases; unmatched bases: 5. The DNA of the CDR3 is TGTGCCAGCTCACCCTCCGGGAGGGGGGAGACCCAGTACTTC. Translating gives CASSPSGRGETQYF.

The CDR3 DNA reads as TGTGCCCTGGCAGGGACTAGCGGAACAACTGGGCAGTTCTTC. It encodes CALAGTSGTTGQFF. This rearrangement joins TRBV10-3 to TRBJ2-1, with TRBD2 matching over 11 bases. J lost 12 bases, V lost 11 bases, and 15 bases had no gene match. This CDR3 contains 14 residues. CDR1 is ENHRY, CDR2 SYGVKD, per germline.

The chain recombines TRBV2 with TRBJ2-7; TRBD2 aligns across 8 bases. Germline loops: CDR1 SNHLY, CDR2 FYNNEI. The J segment lost 5 bases and the V segment lost 5 bases, leaving 8 bases of the junction unmatched. The CDR3 sequence is 14 residues long. For the CDR3, the DNA is TGTGCCAGCAGTCGCGGGACTAGTTCCCACGAGCAGTACTTC. Translation gives CASSRGTSSHEQYF.

The chain carries TRBV5-6 and TRBJ2-7; D not resolved. The CDR3 contains 14 residues. CDR1 is SGHDT and CDR2 is YYEEEE in the germline V gene. Trimming took 0 bases from V and 6 from J, leaving 13 bases between them. The CDR3 DNA sequence: TGTGCCAGCAGCTTGGACGGTCTAGGCTTCGAGCAGTACTTC. The encoded protein is CASSLDGLGFEQYF.

The chain combines TRBV6-6 with TRBJ2-1; D might be TRBD2 (5 bases). The germline V gene has CDR1 MNHNY and CDR2 SVGAGI (reference sequence). The CDR3 runs to 16 residues. The germline V and J ends were trimmed by 0 bases and 3 bases, with 12 bases remaining between them. The DNA of the CDR3 is TGTGCCAGCAGTTACTCGAACGCCGGGAACTACAATGAGCAGTTCTTC. Its translation is CASSYSNAGNYNEQFF.

The chain carries TRBV19 and TRBJ2-7; D not resolved. Per germline, CDR1 LNHDA and CDR2 SQIVND (reference sequence). The V and J ends lost 3 bases and 5 bases respectively, with 8 bases between them. This CDR3 is built from 12 residues. CDR3 in amino acids: CASSISAHEQYF. CDR3 DNA: TGTGCCAGTAGTATTTCAGCCCACGAGCAGTACTTC.

As regards this clone: Different DNA sequences within this sample yield the same CDR3. DNA for the CDR3: TGCGCCAGCAGCTTGCAAGGGTCGGGAGAGACCCAGTACTTC. Protein sequence: CASSLQGSGETQYF. The rearrangement links TRBV5-1 to TRBJ2-5; D is ambiguous. V was shortened by 1 base and J by 4 bases, with 11 bases between the two germline ends. Germline CDR1 and CDR2: SGHRS and YFSETQ. The CDR3 is 14 amino acids.

J is TRBJ2-7 and V is TRBV29-1; 7 bases agree with TRBD1. Losses at the gene ends were 7 bases for V and 2 bases for J; bases not matched to a gene: 5. The CDR3 sequence is 12 residues long. Germline CDR1 is SQVTM and CDR2 is ANQGSEA. The CDR3 bases are TGCAGCGCCCACAGGGGACCCTACGAGCAGTACTTC. Protein product: CSAHRGPYEQYF.

Notes on this clone: The sample contains more than one DNA sequence encoding this CDR3. The chain recombines TRBV2 with TRBJ2-5, with D uncertain. Trimming pared 4 bases from V and 1 base from J, leaving 1 base between. CDR1 and CDR2 from the germline V gene are SNHLY and FYNNEI. There are 11 residues in the CDR3. The DNA of the CDR3 is TGTGCCAGCAGTGCCCAAGAGACCCAGTACTTC. Protein: CASSAQETQYF.

In this sample, this clone turned up once. The chain carries TRBV25-1 and TRBJ2-1; 8 bases fit TRBD1. From germline, CDR1 is MGHDK and CDR2 SYGVNS. The length of the CDR3 is 16 residues. Losses at the gene ends were 6 bases for V and 0 bases for J; bases not matched to a gene: 7. The DNA for the CDR3 is TGTGCCAGCAGGTCAGGGGGCGCGGACTCCTACAATGAGCAGTTCTTC. Translation gives CASRSGGADSYNEQFF.

This rearrangement joins TRBV6-1 to TRBJ2-7, with 11 bases identical to TRBD1. The CDR3 totals 16 residues. After removal of 3 bases from V and 3 bases from J, the junction contained 7 bases not matched to a gene. Per the germline V gene, CDR1 is MNHNS and CDR2 is SASEGT. CDR3 DNA: TGTGCCAGCAGTGAGGTGGGGACAGGGGGGCACTACGAGCAGTACTTC. Translated: CASSEVGTGGHYEQYF.

This chain connects TRBV2 to TRBJ2-5; 9 nucleotides line up with TRBD2. CDR1 is SNHLY, CDR2 FYNNEI, per germline. V shed 8 bases and J 5 bases; nucleotides not matched to a gene: 12. CDR3 length: 15 amino acids. The CDR3 sequence: CASGGTSTFPETQYF. CDR3 in DNA: TGTGCCAGCGGTGGGACTAGCACGTTCCCGGAGACCCAGTACTTC. Together with reference TRBV2 and TRBJ2-5, the CDR3 gives the full variable domain: EPEVTQTPSHQVTQMGQEVILRCVPISNHLYFYWYRQILGQKVEFLVSFYNNEISEKSEIFDDQFSVERPDGSNFTLKIRSTKLEDSAMYFCASGGTSTFPETQYFGPGTRLLVL.

V gene TRBV5-4 combines with J gene TRBJ2-5; 14 nucleotides line up with TRBD2. Germline values: CDR1 SGHNT, CDR2 YYREEE (reference sequence). The CDR3 sequence is 16 residues long. Unmatched junction bases numbered 7, after V lost 4 bases and J lost 5 bases. The CDR3 DNA follows: TGTGCCAGCAGCCCCGGGACTAGCGGGAGAGGGGAGACCCAGTACTTC. It encodes CASSPGTSGRGETQYF.

Concerning this clone: Different DNA sequences within this sample yield the same CDR3. The rearrangement joins TRBV5-1 to TRBJ2-2; D gene ambiguous. Trimming left V 0 bases short and J 0 bases short, with 3 bases between. Germline loops: CDR1 SGHRS, CDR2 YFSETQ. This CDR3 is 14 amino acids long. The CDR3, as DNA: TGCGCCAGCAGCTTGGGTACGAACACCGGGGAGCTGTTTTTT. Its protein product is CASSLGTNTGELFF.

This clone was detected once. The rearrangement joins TRBV6-6 to TRBJ2-2; D remains ambiguous. The V gene's germline CDR1 is MNHNY and CDR2 SVGAGI (reference sequence). V shed 7 bases and J shed 3 bases, with 9 bases lying between them. The CDR3 covers 13 residues. CDR3 loop: CASTPAHTGELFF. In nucleotides, the CDR3 is TGTGCCAGCACCCCCGCCCACACCGGGGAGCTGTTTTTT.